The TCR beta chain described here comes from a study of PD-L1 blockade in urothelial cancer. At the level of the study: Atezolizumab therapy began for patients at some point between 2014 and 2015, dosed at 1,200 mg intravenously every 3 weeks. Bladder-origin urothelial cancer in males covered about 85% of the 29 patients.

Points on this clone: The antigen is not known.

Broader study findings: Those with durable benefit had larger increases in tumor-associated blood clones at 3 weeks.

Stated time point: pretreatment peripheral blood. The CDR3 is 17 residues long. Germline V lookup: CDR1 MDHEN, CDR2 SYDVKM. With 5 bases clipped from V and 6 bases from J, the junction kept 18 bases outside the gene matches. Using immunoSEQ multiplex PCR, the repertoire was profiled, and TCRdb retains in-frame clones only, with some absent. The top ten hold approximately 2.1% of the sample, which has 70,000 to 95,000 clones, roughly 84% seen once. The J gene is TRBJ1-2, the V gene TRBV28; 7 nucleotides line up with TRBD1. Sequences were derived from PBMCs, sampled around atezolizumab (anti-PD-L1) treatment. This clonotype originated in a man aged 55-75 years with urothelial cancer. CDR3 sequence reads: CASSRGQTGGRINGYTF. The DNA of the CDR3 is TGTGCCAGCAGTAGGGGACAGACGGGAGGGAGAATCAATGGCTACACCTTC.